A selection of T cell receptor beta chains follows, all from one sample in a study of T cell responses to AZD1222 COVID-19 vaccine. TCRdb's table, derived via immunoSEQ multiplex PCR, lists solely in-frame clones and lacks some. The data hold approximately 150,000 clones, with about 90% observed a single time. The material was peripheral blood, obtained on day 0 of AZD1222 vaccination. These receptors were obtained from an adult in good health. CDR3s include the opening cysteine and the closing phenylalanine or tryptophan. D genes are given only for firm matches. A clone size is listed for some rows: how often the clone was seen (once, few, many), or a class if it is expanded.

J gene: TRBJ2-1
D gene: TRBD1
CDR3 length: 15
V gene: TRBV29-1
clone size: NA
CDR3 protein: CSVEGGTGSYNEQFF
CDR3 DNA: TGCAGCGTTGAGGGTGGGACAGGGTCCTACAATGAGCAGTTCTTC

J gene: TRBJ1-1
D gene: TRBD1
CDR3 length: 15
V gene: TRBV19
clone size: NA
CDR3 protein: CASSIRQGSITEAFF
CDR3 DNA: TGTGCCAGTAGTATCCGACAGGGTAGTATCACTGAAGCTTTCTTT

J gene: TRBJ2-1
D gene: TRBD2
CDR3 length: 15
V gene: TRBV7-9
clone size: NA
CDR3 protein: CASSRTSGSYNEQFF
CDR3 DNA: TGTGCCAGCAGCCGGACTAGCGGATCGTACAATGAGCAGTTCTTC

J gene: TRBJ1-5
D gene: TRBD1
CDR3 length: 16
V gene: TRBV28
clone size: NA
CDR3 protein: CASSLFMGQSNQPQHF
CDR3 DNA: TGTGCCAGCAGTTTATTCATGGGACAGAGCAATCAGCCCCAGCATTTT

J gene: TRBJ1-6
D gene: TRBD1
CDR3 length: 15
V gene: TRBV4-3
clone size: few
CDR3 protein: CASSQGTGVNSPLHF
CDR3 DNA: TGCGCCAGCAGCCAAGGGACAGGGGTTAATTCACCCCTCCACTTT

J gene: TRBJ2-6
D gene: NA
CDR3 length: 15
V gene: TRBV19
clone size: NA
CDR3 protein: CASSPRLGGANVLTF
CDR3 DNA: TGTGCCAGTAGTCCGAGACTGGGAGGGGCCAACGTCCTGACTTTC

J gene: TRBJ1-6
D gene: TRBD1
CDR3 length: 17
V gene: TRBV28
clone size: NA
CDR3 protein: CASSLWGGTAYNSPLHF
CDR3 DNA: TGTGCCAGCAGTTTATGGGGGGGGACAGCCTATAATTCACCCCTCCACTTT

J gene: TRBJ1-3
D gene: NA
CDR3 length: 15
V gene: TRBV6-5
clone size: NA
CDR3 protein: CASSSTQTGGNTIYF
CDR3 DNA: TGTGCCAGCAGTTCCACCCAAACGGGGGGAAACACCATATATTTT

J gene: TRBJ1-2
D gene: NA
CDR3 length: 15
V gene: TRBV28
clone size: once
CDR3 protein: CASSLSTGGSYGYTF
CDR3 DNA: TGTGCCAGCAGTTTATCGACGGGCGGGAGCTATGGCTACACCTTC

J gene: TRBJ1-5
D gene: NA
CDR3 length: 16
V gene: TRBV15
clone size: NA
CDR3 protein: CATSRRSRADHQPQHF
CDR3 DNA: TGTGCCACCAGCAGACGCAGTCGGGCAGACCATCAGCCCCAGCATTTT

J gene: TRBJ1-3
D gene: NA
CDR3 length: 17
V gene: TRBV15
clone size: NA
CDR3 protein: CATSRARYRETGNTIYF
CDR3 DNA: TGTGCCACCAGCCGGGCCCGTTACAGGGAAACTGGAAACACCATATATTTT

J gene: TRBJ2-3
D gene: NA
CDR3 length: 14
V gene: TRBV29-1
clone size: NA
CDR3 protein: CSAQPESHADTQYF
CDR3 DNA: TGCAGCGCCCAGCCTGAGTCACACGCAGATACGCAGTATTTT

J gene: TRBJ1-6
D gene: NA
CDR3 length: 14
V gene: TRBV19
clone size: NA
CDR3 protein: CASSPRVNSSPLHF
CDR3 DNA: TGTGCCAGTAGTCCCAGGGTAAACAGCTCACCCCTCCACTTT

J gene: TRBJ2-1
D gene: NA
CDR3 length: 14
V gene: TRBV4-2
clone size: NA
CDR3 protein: CASSQRQARDEQFF
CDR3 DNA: TGTGCCAGCAGCCAAAGGCAGGCTAGGGATGAGCAGTTCTTC

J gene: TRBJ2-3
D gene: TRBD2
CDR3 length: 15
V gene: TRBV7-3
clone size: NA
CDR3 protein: CASSLAGGFTDTQYF
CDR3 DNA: TGTGCCAGCAGCTTAGCGGGAGGGTTCACAGATACGCAGTATTTT

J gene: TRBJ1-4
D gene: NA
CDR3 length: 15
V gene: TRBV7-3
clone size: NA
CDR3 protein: CADAGEDNGNEKLFF
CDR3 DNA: TGTGCCGACGCGGGCGAGGACAATGGAAATGAAAAACTGTTTTTT

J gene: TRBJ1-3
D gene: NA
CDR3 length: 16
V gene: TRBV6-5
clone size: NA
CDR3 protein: CASSYSSGDSGNTIYF
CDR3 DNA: TGTGCCAGCAGTTACTCGTCAGGTGACTCTGGAAACACCATATATTTT

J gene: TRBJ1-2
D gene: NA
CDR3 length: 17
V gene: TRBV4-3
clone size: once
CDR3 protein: CASSQDGEGPLGYGYTF
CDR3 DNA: TGCGCCAGCAGCCAAGATGGAGAGGGGCCCCTCGGCTATGGCTACACCTTC

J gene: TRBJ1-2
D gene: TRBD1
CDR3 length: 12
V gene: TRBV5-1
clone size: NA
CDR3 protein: CASSVTGTGYTF
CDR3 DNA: TGCGCCAGCAGCGTGACAGGGACGGGCTACACCTTC

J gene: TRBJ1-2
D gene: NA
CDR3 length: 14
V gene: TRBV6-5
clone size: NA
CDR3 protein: CASSYTAGSYGYTF
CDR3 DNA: TGTGCCAGCAGTTACACTGCGGGAAGCTATGGCTACACCTTC

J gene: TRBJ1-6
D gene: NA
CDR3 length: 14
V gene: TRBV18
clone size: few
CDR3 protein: CASSPHRVNSPLHF
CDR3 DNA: TGTGCCAGCTCACCACACAGGGTGAATTCACCCCTCCACTTT

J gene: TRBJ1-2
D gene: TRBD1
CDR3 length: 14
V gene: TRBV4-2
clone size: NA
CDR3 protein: CASSLDRGQDGYTF
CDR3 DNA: TGTGCCAGCAGCCTGGACAGGGGGCAGGATGGCTACACCTTC

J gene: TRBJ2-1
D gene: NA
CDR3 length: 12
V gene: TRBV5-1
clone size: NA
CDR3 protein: CASSFEGDEQFF
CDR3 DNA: TGCGCCAGCAGCTTCGAAGGGGATGAGCAGTTCTTC

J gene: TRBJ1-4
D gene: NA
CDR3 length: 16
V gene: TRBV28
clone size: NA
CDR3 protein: CASSPRTGWTNEKLFF
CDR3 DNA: TGTGCCAGCAGTCCCAGGACGGGCTGGACTAATGAAAAACTGTTTTTT

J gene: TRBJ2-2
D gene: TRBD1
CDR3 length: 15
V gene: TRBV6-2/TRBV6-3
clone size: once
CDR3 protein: CASSSAGGLGGELFF
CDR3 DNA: TGTGCCAGCAGTTCGGCAGGGGGATTAGGCGGGGAGCTGTTTTTT

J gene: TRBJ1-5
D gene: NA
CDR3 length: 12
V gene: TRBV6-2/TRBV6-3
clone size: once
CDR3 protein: CASSYGLQPQHF
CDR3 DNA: TGTGCCAGCAGTTACGGTCTGCAGCCCCAGCATTTT

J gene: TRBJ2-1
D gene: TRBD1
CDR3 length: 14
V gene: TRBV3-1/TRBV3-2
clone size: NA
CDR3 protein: CASSPNRGDNEQFF
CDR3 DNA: TGTGCCAGCAGCCCCAACAGGGGCGACAATGAGCAGTTCTTC

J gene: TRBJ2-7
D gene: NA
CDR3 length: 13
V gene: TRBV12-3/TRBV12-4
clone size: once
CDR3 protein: CASSFGTSYEQYF
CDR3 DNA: TGTGCCAGCAGCTTCGGGACATCCTACGAGCAGTACTTC

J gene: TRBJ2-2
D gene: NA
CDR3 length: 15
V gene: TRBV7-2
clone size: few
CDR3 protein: CASSPQGGGTGELFF
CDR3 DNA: TGTGCCAGCAGCCCACAGGGCGGGGGAACCGGGGAGCTGTTTTTT

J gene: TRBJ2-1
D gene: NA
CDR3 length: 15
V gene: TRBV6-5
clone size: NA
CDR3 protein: CASRGSGTSYNEQFF
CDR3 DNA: TGTGCCAGCAGAGGATCAGGAACTAGCTACAATGAGCAGTTCTTC

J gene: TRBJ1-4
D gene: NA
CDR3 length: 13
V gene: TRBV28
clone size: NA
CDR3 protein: CASTPGEYEKLFF
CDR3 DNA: TGTGCCAGCACCCCGGGGGAATACGAAAAACTGTTTTTT

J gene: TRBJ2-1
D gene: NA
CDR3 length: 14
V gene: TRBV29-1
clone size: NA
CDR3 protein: CSVEDRVSYNEQFF
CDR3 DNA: TGCAGCGTTGAAGATCGGGTTTCCTACAATGAGCAGTTCTTC

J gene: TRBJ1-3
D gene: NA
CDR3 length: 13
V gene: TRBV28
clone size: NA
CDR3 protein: CASSFRGENTIYF
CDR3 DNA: TGTGCCAGCAGTTTCCGGGGGGAAAACACCATATATTTT

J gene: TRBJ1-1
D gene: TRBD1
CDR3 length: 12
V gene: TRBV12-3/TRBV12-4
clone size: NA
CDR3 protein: CASSLGQGEAFF
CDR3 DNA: TGTGCCAGCAGTTTAGGACAGGGGGAAGCTTTCTTT

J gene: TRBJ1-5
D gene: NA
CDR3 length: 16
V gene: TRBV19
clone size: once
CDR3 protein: CASSERGGIRDQPQHF
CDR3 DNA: TGTGCCAGTAGCGAAAGGGGTGGGATCCGAGATCAGCCCCAGCATTTT